This entry lists 3 T cell receptor beta chains sequenced from one sample in a study of cytomegalovirus exposure and HLA in healthy donors. It was with 60 Vbeta and 13 Jbeta primers that the PCR ran. Only in-frame clones appear in the TCRdb table, and some are missing; sequencing was by immunoSEQ multiplex PCR. The table includes about 150,000 clones, roughly 72% detected once. The sequencing sample was made of PBMCs. The receptors come from a man under 40 in good health and CMV-seronegative.

The chain couples TRBV7-6 to TRBJ1-1; unclear D gene. Trimming pared 5 bases from V and 5 bases from J, leaving 15 bases between. This CDR3 has 14 amino acids. Per germline, CDR1 SGHVS and CDR2 FNYEAQ. The CDR3 sequence is CASSLGAVETEAFF. Written as DNA, the CDR3 is TGTGCCAGCAGCCTAGGCGCGGTAGAGACTGAAGCTTTCTTT.

This sequence joins TRBV5-1 and TRBJ1-6, with D maybe TRBD1 (6 bases). Trimming shortened V by 4 bases and J by 5 bases, and 10 bases separated the two germline ends. Germline values: CDR1 SGHRS, CDR2 YFSETQ. This CDR3 spans 14 amino acids. The CDR3 spells CASSLQGNNSPLHF. CDR3 nucleotides: TGCGCCAGCAGCCTACAGGGAAATAATTCACCCCTCCACTTT.

The CDR3 DNA is TGTGCCAGCAGCTCCTCCTCCAGGGCGACCCAGTACTTC. Protein sequence: CASSSSSRATQYF. This chain uses TRBV7-6 with TRBJ2-5; a weak D match, TRBD1 (5 bases). The germline V and J ends were trimmed by 4 bases and 7 bases, with 13 bases remaining between them. The germline V gene has CDR1 SGHVS and CDR2 FNYEAQ. The CDR3 spans 13 residues.